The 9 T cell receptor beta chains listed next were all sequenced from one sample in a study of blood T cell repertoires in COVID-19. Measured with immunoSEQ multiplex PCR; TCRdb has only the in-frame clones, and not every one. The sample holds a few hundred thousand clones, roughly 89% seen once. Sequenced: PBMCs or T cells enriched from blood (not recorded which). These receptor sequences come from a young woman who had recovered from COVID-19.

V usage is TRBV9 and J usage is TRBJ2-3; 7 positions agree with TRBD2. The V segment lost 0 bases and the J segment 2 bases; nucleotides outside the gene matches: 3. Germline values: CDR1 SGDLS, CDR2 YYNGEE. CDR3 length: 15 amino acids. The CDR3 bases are TGTGCCAGCAGCGTAGGGGACTACAACACAGATACGCAGTATTTT. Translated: CASSVGDYNTDTQYF.

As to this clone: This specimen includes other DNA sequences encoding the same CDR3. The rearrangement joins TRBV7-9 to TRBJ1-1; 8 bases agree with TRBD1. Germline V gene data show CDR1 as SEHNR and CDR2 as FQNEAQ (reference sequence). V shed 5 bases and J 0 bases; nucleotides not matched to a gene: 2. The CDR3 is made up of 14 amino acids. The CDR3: CASSPGGLNTEAFF. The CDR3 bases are TGTGCCAGCAGCCCAGGGGGCCTGAACACTGAAGCTTTCTTT.

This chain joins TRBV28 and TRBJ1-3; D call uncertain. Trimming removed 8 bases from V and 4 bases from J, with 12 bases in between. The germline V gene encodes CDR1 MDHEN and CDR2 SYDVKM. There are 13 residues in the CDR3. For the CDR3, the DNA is TGTGCCAGCTTACGGGGAGGCGGAAACACCATATATTTT. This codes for CASLRGGGNTIYF.

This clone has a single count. This CDR3 reads CASSQRSAGSNEQFF. The CDR3 DNA is TGCGCCAGCAGCCAAAGGTCAGCGGGAAGCAATGAGCAGTTCTTC. J is TRBJ2-1 and V is TRBV4-3, with 7 nucleotides matching TRBD2. Losses at the gene ends were 2 bases for V and 6 bases for J; bases not matched to a gene: 7. This CDR3 spans 15 amino acids. Germline V gives CDR1 LGHNA, CDR2 YSLEER.

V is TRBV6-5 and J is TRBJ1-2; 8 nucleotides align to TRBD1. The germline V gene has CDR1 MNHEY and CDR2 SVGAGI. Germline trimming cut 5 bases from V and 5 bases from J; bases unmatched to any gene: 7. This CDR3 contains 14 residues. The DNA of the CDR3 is TGTGCCAGCAGTCGTATAAGGACAGGGTATGGCTACACCTTC. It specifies CASSRIRTGYGYTF.

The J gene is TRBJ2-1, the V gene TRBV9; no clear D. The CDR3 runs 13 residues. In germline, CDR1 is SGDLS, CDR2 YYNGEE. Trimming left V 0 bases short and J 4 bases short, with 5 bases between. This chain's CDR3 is CASSVASYNEQFF. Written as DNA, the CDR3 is TGTGCCAGCAGCGTAGCCTCTTACAATGAGCAGTTCTTC.

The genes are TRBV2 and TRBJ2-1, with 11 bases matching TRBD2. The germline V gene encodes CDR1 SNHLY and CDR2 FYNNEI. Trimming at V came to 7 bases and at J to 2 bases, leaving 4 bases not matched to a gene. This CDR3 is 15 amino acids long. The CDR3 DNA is TGTGCCAGCATGGGGACTAGCGGAACCTACAATGAGCAGTTCTTC. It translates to CASMGTSGTYNEQFF.

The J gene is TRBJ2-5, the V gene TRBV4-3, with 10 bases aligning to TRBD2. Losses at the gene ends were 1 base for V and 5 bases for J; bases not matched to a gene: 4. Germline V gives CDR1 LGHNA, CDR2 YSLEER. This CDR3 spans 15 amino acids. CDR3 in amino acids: CASSQVAGGAETQYF. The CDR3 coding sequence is TGCGCCAGCAGCCAAGTAGCGGGAGGAGCGGAGACCCAGTACTTC.

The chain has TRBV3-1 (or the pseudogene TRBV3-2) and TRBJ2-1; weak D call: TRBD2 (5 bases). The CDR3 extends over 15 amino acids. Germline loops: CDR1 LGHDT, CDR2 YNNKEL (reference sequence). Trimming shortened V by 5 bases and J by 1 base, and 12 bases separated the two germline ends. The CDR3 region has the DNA TGTGCCAGCAGCGCAGGACTGAATTCCTACAATGAGCAGTTCTTC. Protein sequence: CASSAGLNSYNEQFF.